The T cell receptor beta chain under discussion was sequenced for a study of shared clonotypes between healthy human individuals. V lost 1 base to trimming and J lost 2 bases; unmatched junction nucleotides: 6. The CDR3 has 18 amino acids. Germline V lookup: CDR1 SGHNT, CDR2 YENEEA. Assay used: immunoSEQ multiplex PCR; TCRdb lists only in-frame clones, some missing. The sample includes around 720,000 clones, 55% to 85% of them seen just once. Sequencing was carried out using memory CD4+ T cells sorted from blood. Subset given: CD45RA-negative fraction. The receptor was isolated from a woman in her twenties or thirties in good health. V usage is TRBV11-3 and J usage is TRBJ2-6; TRBD2 agrees at 9 bases. The CDR3 spells CASSLGLAGEAGANVLTF. The CDR3 region has the DNA TGTGCCAGCAGCTTAGGGTTAGCGGGAGAAGCTGGGGCCAACGTCCTGACTTTC.